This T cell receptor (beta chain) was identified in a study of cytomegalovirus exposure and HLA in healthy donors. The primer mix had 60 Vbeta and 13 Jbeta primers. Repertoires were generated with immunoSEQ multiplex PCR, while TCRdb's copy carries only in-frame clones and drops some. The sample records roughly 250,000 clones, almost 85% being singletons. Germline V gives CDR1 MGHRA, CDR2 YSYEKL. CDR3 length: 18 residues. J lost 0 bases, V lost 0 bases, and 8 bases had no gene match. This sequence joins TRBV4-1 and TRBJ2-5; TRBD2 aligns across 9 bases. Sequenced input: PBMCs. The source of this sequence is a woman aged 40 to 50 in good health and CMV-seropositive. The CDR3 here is CASSQEGRTSGYQETQYF. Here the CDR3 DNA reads TGCGCCAGCAGCCAAGAAGGGCGCACTAGCGGGTACCAAGAGACCCAGTACTTC.